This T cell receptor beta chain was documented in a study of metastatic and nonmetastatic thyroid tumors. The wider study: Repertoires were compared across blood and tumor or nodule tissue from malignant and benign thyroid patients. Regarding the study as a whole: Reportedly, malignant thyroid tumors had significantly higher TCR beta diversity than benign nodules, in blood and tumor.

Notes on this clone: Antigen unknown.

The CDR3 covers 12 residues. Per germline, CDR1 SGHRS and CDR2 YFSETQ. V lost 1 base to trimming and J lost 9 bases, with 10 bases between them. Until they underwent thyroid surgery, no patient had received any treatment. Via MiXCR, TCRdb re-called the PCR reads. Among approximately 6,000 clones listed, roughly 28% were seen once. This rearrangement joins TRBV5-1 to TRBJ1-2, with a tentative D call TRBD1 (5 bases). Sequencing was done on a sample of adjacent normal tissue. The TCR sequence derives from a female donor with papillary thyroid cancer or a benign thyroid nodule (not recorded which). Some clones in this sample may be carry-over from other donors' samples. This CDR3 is CASSLFWGCYTF. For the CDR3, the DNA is TGCGCCAGCAGCTTGTTTTGGGGCTGCTACACCTTC. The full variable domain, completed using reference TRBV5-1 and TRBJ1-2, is KAGVTQTPRYLIKTRGQQVTLSCSPISGHRSVSWYQQTPGQGLQFLFEYFSETQRNKGNFPGRFSGRQFSNSRSEMNVSTLELGDSALYLCASSLFWGCYTFGSGTRLTVV.